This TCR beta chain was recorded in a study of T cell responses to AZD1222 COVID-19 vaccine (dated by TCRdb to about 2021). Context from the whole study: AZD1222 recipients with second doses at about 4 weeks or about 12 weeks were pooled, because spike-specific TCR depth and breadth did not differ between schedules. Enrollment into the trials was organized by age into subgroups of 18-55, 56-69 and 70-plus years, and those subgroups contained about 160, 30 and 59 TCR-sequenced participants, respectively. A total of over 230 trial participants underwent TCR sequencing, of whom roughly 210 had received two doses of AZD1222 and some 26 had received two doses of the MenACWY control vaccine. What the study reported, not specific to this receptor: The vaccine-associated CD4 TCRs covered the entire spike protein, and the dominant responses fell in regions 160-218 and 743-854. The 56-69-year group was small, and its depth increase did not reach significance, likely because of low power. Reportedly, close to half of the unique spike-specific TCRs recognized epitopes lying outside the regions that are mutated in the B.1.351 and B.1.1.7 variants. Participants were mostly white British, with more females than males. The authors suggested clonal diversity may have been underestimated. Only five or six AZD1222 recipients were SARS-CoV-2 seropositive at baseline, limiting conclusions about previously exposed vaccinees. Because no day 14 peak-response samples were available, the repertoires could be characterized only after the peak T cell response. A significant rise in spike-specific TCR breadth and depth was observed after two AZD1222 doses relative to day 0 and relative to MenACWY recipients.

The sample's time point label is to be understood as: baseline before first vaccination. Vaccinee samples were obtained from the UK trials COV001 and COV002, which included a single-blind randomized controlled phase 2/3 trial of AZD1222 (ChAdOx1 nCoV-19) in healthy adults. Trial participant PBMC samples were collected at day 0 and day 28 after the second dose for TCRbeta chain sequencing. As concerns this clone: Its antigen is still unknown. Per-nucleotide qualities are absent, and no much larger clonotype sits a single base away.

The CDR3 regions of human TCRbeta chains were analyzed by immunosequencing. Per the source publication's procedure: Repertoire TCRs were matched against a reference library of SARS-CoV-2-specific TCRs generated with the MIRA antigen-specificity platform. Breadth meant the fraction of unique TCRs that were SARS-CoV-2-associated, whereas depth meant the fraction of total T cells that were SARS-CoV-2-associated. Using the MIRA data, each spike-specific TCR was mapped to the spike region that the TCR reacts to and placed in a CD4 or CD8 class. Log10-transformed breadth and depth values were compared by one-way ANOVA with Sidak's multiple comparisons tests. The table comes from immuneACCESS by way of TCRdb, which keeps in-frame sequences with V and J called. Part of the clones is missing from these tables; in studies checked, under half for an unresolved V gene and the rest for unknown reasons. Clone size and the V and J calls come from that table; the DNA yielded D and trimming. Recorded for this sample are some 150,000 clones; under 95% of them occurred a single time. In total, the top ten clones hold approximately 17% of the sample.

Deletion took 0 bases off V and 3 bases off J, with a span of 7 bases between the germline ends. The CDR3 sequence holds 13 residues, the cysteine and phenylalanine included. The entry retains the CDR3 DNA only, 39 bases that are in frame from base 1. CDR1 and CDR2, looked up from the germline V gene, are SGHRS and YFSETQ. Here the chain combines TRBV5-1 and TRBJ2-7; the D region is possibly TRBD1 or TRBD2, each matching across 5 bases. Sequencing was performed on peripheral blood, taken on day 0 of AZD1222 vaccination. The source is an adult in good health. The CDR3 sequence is CASSLDGGYEQYF. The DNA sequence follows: TGCGCCAGCAGCTTGGATGGGGGCTACGAGCAGTACTTC.